This entry lists 18 T cell receptor beta chains sequenced from one sample in a study of blood T cell repertoires in COVID-19. The protocol was immunoSEQ multiplex PCR, while the TCRdb copy is restricted to in-frame clones and leaves out a portion. The sample records 140,000 or so clones, roughly 80% being singletons. The sequenced material came from PBMCs or T cells enriched from blood (not recorded which). All receptors derive from a woman between 18 and 29 years old who had been exposed to COVID-19.

The gene calls are TRBV5-6 and TRBJ2-6; 8 positions agree with TRBD1. This CDR3 contains 19 residues. Germline V gives CDR1 SGHDT, CDR2 YYEEEE. J gave up 7 bases and V 4 bases, and 19 bases lay outside the gene matches. CDR3 region: CASSRPGTGYSLGANVLTF. CDR3 sequence (DNA): TGTGCCAGCAGCAGACCCGGGACAGGATACTCTCTGGGAGCCAACGTCCTGACTTTC.

This chain links TRBV4-1 with TRBJ1-4, with D possibly being TRBD1 (6 bases). Trimming removed 1 base at V and 8 bases at J, with 14 bases between. There are 15 residues in the CDR3. Per germline, CDR1 MGHRA and CDR2 YSYEKL. CDR3 coding DNA: TGCGCCAGCAGCCAAGTAAGGGGACAAAGGGAAAAACTGTTTTTT. It yields the protein CASSQVRGQREKLFF.

The rearrangement uses TRBV5-5 and TRBJ2-7; D perhaps matches TRBD1 (5 bases). The CDR3 runs 17 residues. Germline values: CDR1 SGHKS, CDR2 YYEKEE (reference sequence). Trimming left V 4 bases short and J 1 base short, with 21 bases between. The CDR3 nucleotides are TGTGCCAGCAGCCCCAGTATCGACAGTATCTCGTCCTACGAGCAGTACTTC. It codes for CASSPSIDSISSYEQYF. Filled out from reference TRBV5-5 and TRBJ2-7, the complete variable domain reads DAGVTQSPTHLIKTRGQQVTLRCSPISGHKSVSWYQQVLGQGPQFIFQYYEKEERGRGNFPDRFSARQFPNYSSELNVNALLLGDSALYLCASSPSIDSISSYEQYFGPGTRLTVT.

The rearrangement links TRBV4-3 to TRBJ1-1; D is possibly TRBD1 (6 bases). CDR3 length equals 15 residues. The ends were cut back, 5 bases at V and 2 bases at J, with 15 bases in the middle. Germline loops: CDR1 LGHNA, CDR2 YSLEER. In nucleotides, the CDR3 is TGCGCCAGCAGCGGATCCTTCAGGGGTAACACTGAAGCTTTCTTT. Residues: CASSGSFRGNTEAFF.

V usage is TRBV18 and J usage is TRBJ2-5, with D possibly TRBD2 on 6 matching bases. The CDR3 has 15 amino acids. V was trimmed by 3 bases and J by 1 base, leaving 12 bases between them. Germline-derived CDR1 and CDR2 are KGHSH and LQKENI. CDR3 DNA: TGTGCCAGCTCACCGTATGCGGGAACCCAAGAGACCCAGTACTTC. Translated, it gives CASSPYAGTQETQYF.

The chain has TRBV11-2 and TRBJ2-5, with TRBD2 matching 10 bases. Germline assignment: CDR1 SGHAT and CDR2 FQNNGV. The CDR3 contains 17 residues. The trim removed 3 bases at V and 5 bases at J, leaving 12 bases unmatched. The CDR3 nucleotides are TGTGCCAGCAGCTTCGGTGGGCTAGCGGGAGCTTGGGAGACCCAGTACTTC. The encoded protein is CASSFGGLAGAWETQYF.

The chain employs TRBV2 and TRBJ2-3, with 8 bases identical to TRBD1. The trim removed 7 bases at V and 6 bases at J, leaving 9 bases unmatched. Germline-derived CDR1 and CDR2 are SNHLY and FYNNEI. The CDR3 is 14 amino acids. This chain's CDR3 is CASIGQGRADTQYF. The CDR3 DNA reads as TGTGCCAGCATTGGACAGGGACGGGCGGATACGCAGTATTTT.

The CDR3 coding sequence is TGTGCCAGCAGCTTAGGCGACTTAGTTACCTACGAGCAGTACTTC. This gives the protein CASSLGDLVTYEQYF. The rearrangement links TRBV7-9 to TRBJ2-7; no clear D gene. The V gene lost 1 base and the J gene lost 2 bases, with 12 bases spanning the gap. This CDR3 is built from 15 residues. The germline gives CDR1 SEHNR, CDR2 FQNEAQ (reference sequence).

The V call is TRBV27, the J call TRBJ1-2; tentatively, D is TRBD1 (6 bases). Trimming stripped 1 base from V and 5 bases from J, with 17 bases between. The germline V gene encodes CDR1 MNHEY and CDR2 SMNVEV (reference sequence). This CDR3 has 16 residues. CDR3 DNA: TGTGCCAGCAGTTTATATTCCCAGGGGTTGCGGTATGGCTACACCTTC. The encoded protein is CASSLYSQGLRYGYTF.

This clone occurred a few times. The V and J genes are TRBV5-1 and TRBJ2-1, with TRBD2 identical over 7 bases. CDR3 length: 15 amino acids. Per germline, CDR1 SGHRS and CDR2 YFSETQ. V shed 0 bases and J 1 base; nucleotides not matched to a gene: 1. The CDR3 region is CASSLEAGSYNEQFF. CDR3 DNA sequence: TGCGCCAGCAGCTTGGAAGCGGGATCCTACAATGAGCAGTTCTTC.

The J gene is TRBJ2-7, the V gene TRBV5-4; TRBD2 matches at 10 bases. Germline V gives CDR1 SGHNT, CDR2 YYREEE (reference sequence). Losses at the gene ends were 0 bases for V and 3 bases for J; bases not matched to a gene: 3. CDR3 length equals 15 residues. CDR3 nucleotides: TGTGCCAGCAGCTTGGATACTAGCGGGATCTACGAGCAGTACTTC. Translation gives CASSLDTSGIYEQYF.

This sequence joins TRBV7-4 and TRBJ2-4, with D possibly matching TRBD2 (6 bases). The CDR3 runs to 16 residues. V was shortened by 1 base and J by 2 bases, with 12 bases between the two germline ends. Germline lookup yields CDR1 SGHVT and CDR2 SQSDAQ. This CDR3 reads CASSLEVEGPKNIQYF. The CDR3 nucleotides read TGTGCCAGCAGCTTAGAGGTGGAGGGTCCCAAAAACATTCAGTACTTC.

The chain uses TRBV12-5 and TRBJ2-5, with a possible D match to TRBD1 (6 bases). This CDR3 comprises 15 residues. The germline CDR1 and CDR2 sequences are LGHNT and FRNRAP. With 6 bases removed from V and 1 base from J, the gap between germline ends came to 15 bases. Here the CDR3 DNA reads TGTGCTAGTGGCGAGCGAGGGGGTGGCCAAGAGACCCAGTACTTC. This sequence encodes CASGERGGGQETQYF.

V is TRBV4-1 and J is TRBJ2-4, with 13 bases that match TRBD2. The germline V gene encodes CDR1 MGHRA and CDR2 YSYEKL. Trimming removed 0 bases from V and 2 bases from J; junction bases left unmatched: 4. The CDR3 runs to 18 residues. The CDR3 DNA follows: TGCGCCAGCAGCCAAGAAGCGGGACTAGCGGGACCCAAAAACATTCAGTACTTC. Encoded protein: CASSQEAGLAGPKNIQYF.

In DNA form, the CDR3 reads TGTGCCAGTAGTAGAGACAGGGGTCTTAACTATGGCTACACCTTC. Translating it yields CASSRDRGLNYGYTF. The V gene is TRBV19, the J gene TRBJ1-2; 8 bases map to TRBD1. The CDR3 totals 15 residues. V trimming: 4 bases; J trimming: 1 base; junction bases outside the gene matches: 5. Per the germline V gene, CDR1 is LNHDA and CDR2 is SQIVND (reference sequence).

This clone was counted a few times. The rearrangement links TRBV20-1 to TRBJ2-3; D is perhaps TRBD2 (6 bases). The CDR3 runs 10 residues. Trimming left V 6 bases short and J 7 bases short, with 8 bases between. CDR1 and CDR2 from the germline V gene are DFQATT and SNEGSKA (reference sequence). The CDR3 region has the DNA TGCAGTGCGGAGGGACATACGCAGTATTTT. Protein sequence: CSAEGHTQYF.

This chain joins TRBV6-6 and TRBJ1-3, with 7 bases matching TRBD1. The J segment lost 0 bases and the V segment lost 6 bases, leaving 8 bases of the junction unmatched. Per germline, CDR1 MNHNY and CDR2 SVGAGI (reference sequence). The CDR3 is 16 amino acids. CDR3 region: CASSSTGASSGNTIYF. The CDR3 nucleotides read TGTGCCAGCAGCAGCACAGGGGCGAGCTCTGGAAACACCATATATTTT.

J is TRBJ1-5 and V is TRBV30; D remains ambiguous. Trimming stripped 3 bases from V and 6 bases from J, with 6 bases between. The CDR3 consists of 11 residues. Looked up from germline, CDR1 is GTSNPN and CDR2 is SVGIG (reference sequence). The CDR3 reads CAWRSGQPQHF. The CDR3 bases are TGTGCCTGGAGGTCCGGTCAGCCCCAGCATTTT.